This TCR beta chain was obtained from a study of radiotherapy plus CTLA-4 blockade in lung cancer. Profiling relied on immunoSEQ multiplex PCR, and the TCRdb table lists in-frame clones only, not all of them. The table records approximately 100,000 clones, about 81% of them present only once. The germline CDR1 and CDR2 sequences are SGHAT and FQNNGV. The CDR3 is made up of 15 amino acids. V shed 1 base and J shed 4 bases, with 13 bases lying between them. J is TRBJ1-2 and V is TRBV11-2; a possible D gene is TRBD1 (5 bases). The sequence was collected from a human donor with non-small cell lung cancer who had a partial response to radiotherapy plus ipilimumab. This sample comprised peripheral blood, obtained from a patient treated with radiotherapy plus ipilimumab. CDR3 protein: CASSLVQGKTYGYTF. CDR3 nucleotide sequence: TGTGCCAGCAGCTTAGTCCAGGGAAAGACCTATGGCTACACCTTC.